A single sample is the source of the 2 T cell receptor beta chains below, sequenced in a study of identical twins. TCRdb reprocessed the 5' RACE reads with MiXCR, giving one entry per CDR3 protein. This sample has roughly 1.6 million distinct CDR3 sequences, with under 35% found just once. Sequencing was performed on cord blood. All receptors derive from a newborn girl in good health.

This clonotype was seen a handful of times. The gene calls are TRBV24-1 and TRBJ1-2, with TRBD1 matching 7 bases. The CDR3 contains 15 residues. V was clipped by 3 bases and J by 0 bases; unmatched bases: 3. Germline CDR1 and CDR2: KGHDR and SFDVKD. The CDR3 DNA reads TGTGCCACCAGTGATCCCGGGACAGCTAACTATGGCTACACCTTC. Translation gives CATSDPGTANYGYTF.

At least ten counts were recorded for this clonotype. The CDR3 is CAISELGRGQETQYF. The CDR3 DNA sequence: TGTGCCATCAGTGAGTTAGGCAGGGGGCAAGAGACCCAGTACTTC. The chain combines TRBV10-3 with TRBJ2-5; TRBD1 aligns across 7 bases. This CDR3 spans 15 amino acids. The V segment lost 1 base and the J segment 2 bases; nucleotides outside the gene matches: 4. Germline CDR1 is ENHRY and CDR2 is SYGVKD.